This passage covers 30 T cell receptor beta chains from one sample sequenced in a study of molecular identifiers for immune sequencing clone quantification. From the PCR reads, TCRdb called clonotypes with MiXCR, one entry per CDR3 protein. The table has roughly 90,000 distinct CDR3 sequences, around 25% seen once; the top ten hold roughly 0.8%. The specimen was naive CD8+ T cells from blood, with Jurkat cell RNA spiked in. The subset denotes: FACS-sorted CD8+CD4-CCR7+CD45RA+ naive T cells. The receptors originated from a human donor in good health. Some libraries in this study had Jurkat cell RNA spiked in.

This sequence joins TRBV6-5 and TRBJ1-1, with TRBD1 as a possible D gene (6 bases). V was shortened by 0 bases and J by 11 bases, with 16 bases between the two germline ends. This CDR3 has 14 residues. The germline CDR1 and CDR2 sequences are MNHEY and SVGAGI. CDR3 coding DNA: TGTGCCAGCAGTTACTCGATGACAGGAGTGTATGCTTTCTTT. Amino acids: CASSYSMTGVYAFF.

This clonotype has a handful of counts. The rearrangement links TRBV20-1 to TRBJ2-7; TRBD2 agrees at 10 bases. The length of the CDR3 is 16 residues. From germline, CDR1 is DFQATT and CDR2 SNEGSKA (reference sequence). V gave up 1 base and J gave up 0 bases; unmatched junction bases: 6. The CDR3 protein is CSARGSGLADSYEQYF. CDR3 nucleotides: TGCAGTGCTAGAGGGTCCGGACTAGCGGACTCCTACGAGCAGTACTTC.

J is TRBJ2-2 and V is TRBV9, with 9 bases that match TRBD1. The junction had 1 base not matched to a gene; V was cut back by 0 bases and J by 1 base. The germline gives CDR1 SGDLS, CDR2 YYNGEE. This CDR3 is 16 amino acids long. The CDR3 coding sequence is TGTGCCAGCAGCGTAGAGGACAGGGGGAACACCGGGGAGCTGTTTTTT. This sequence encodes CASSVEDRGNTGELFF.

There are many counts of this clonotype. The genes are TRBV4-3 and TRBJ2-2, with D perhaps matching TRBD2 (6 bases). V was cut by 3 bases and J by 5 bases, with 13 bases left in between. The length of the CDR3 is 15 residues. Germline V lookup: CDR1 LGHNA, CDR2 YSLEER. CDR3 protein: CASSQGLFETGELFF. CDR3 nucleotide sequence: TGCGCCAGCAGCCAGGGACTTTTCGAGACCGGGGAGCTGTTTTTT.

This clonotype was seen ten or more times. The rearrangement joins TRBV19 to TRBJ1-1; weak D call: TRBD1 (5 bases). Germline-derived CDR1 and CDR2 are LNHDA and SQIVND (reference sequence). The CDR3 totals 17 residues. The V and J ends lost 6 bases and 2 bases respectively, with 22 bases between them. As DNA, the CDR3 is TGTGCCAGTAGCGCCCGGATAGGGGTCGACTTAAACACTGAAGCTTTCTTT. It translates to CASSARIGVDLNTEAFF.

This clonotype was seen a few times. The chain uses TRBV7-9 and TRBJ2-5; D is possibly TRBD2 (5 bases). The V gene's germline CDR1 is SEHNR and CDR2 FQNEAQ (reference sequence). Trimming removed 2 bases from V and 3 bases from J, with 7 bases in between. The CDR3 has 13 amino acids. CDR3 region: CASSLLGEETQYF. The CDR3 DNA sequence: TGTGCCAGCAGCTTATTGGGAGAAGAGACCCAGTACTTC.

The table lists this clonotype with many counts. The V gene is TRBV4-3, the J gene TRBJ1-3; TRBD1 might be the D (5 bases). From germline, CDR1 is LGHNA and CDR2 YSLEER. CDR3 size: 15 residues. The V end was cut by 4 bases, the J end by 0 bases, with 10 bases between. The CDR3 reads CASSPSQVSGNTIYF. The DNA for the CDR3 is TGCGCCAGCAGCCCGTCACAGGTCTCTGGAAACACCATATATTTT.

The genes are TRBV12-3 or TRBV12-4 and TRBJ2-2; 10 bases line up with TRBD1. The CDR3 loop spans 16 amino acids. V was clipped by 6 bases and J by 0 bases; unmatched bases: 4. CDR3 bases: TGTGCCAGCAGAGCCGACAGGGGGCCGAACACCGGGGAGCTGTTTTTT. Protein: CASRADRGPNTGELFF.

This clonotype was counted at least ten times. The DNA for the CDR3 is TGCAGTGCCAGGACTACCGACTACGAGCAGTACTTC. Its translation is CSARTTDYEQYF. The chain is built from TRBV20-1 and TRBJ2-7; D may be TRBD2 (6 bases). CDR3 length: 12 amino acids. The germline V gene encodes CDR1 DFQATT and CDR2 SNEGSKA (reference sequence). V was cut by 6 bases and J by 3 bases, with 12 bases left in between.

The V and J genes are TRBV12-3 or TRBV12-4 and TRBJ2-3; TRBD2 matches 8 bases. CDR3 length equals 16 residues. Germline trimming cut 7 bases from V and 0 bases from J; bases unmatched to any gene: 9. The CDR3 here is CASIPDAGGSTDTQYF. The CDR3 nucleotides read TGTGCCAGCATTCCTGATGCGGGAGGTAGCACAGATACGCAGTATTTT.

This clonotype was found a few times. The chain combines TRBV10-1 with TRBJ2-7, with D perhaps TRBD1 (5 bases). The germline gives CDR1 WNHNN, CDR2 SYGVQD (reference sequence). The CDR3 extends over 14 amino acids. V was shortened by 4 bases and J by 0 bases, with 10 bases between the two germline ends. The CDR3 region has the DNA TGCGCCAGCAGTGGTCCAGGGAACTCCTACGAGCAGTACTTC. Its translation is CASSGPGNSYEQYF.

The CDR3 sequence is CSTEGLAGSFSYNEQFF. Written as DNA, the CDR3 is TGCAGCACTGAAGGACTAGCGGGCTCCTTCTCCTACAATGAGCAGTTCTTC. V and J are TRBV29-1 and TRBJ2-1; 11 bases are a match to TRBD2. The CDR3 is 17 amino acids. J gave up 0 bases and V 8 bases, and 12 bases lay outside the gene matches. Germline values: CDR1 SQVTM, CDR2 ANQGSEA.

The V gene is TRBV30, the J gene TRBJ2-7; 9 bases are shared with TRBD1. This CDR3 is 14 amino acids long. The junction had 12 bases not matched to a gene; V was cut back by 5 bases and J by 7 bases. Looked up from germline, CDR1 is GTSNPN and CDR2 is SVGIG (reference sequence). CDR3 protein: CAWDPVQGAQEQYF. The CDR3 DNA follows: TGTGCCTGGGACCCGGTACAGGGGGCGCAAGAGCAGTACTTC.

This clonotype has ten or more counts. The chain couples TRBV7-9 to TRBJ1-5; D uncertain. Trimming removed 5 bases from V and 0 bases from J, with 8 bases in between. This CDR3 is built from 14 residues. In germline, CDR1 is SEHNR, CDR2 FQNEAQ (reference sequence). As DNA, the CDR3 is TGTGCCAGCAGCCCAGACATTAGCAATCAGCCCCAGCATTTT. This sequence encodes CASSPDISNQPQHF.

This clonotype was found a few times. The junction differs from germline at one of its ends, possibly a read error. The chain recombines TRBV12-3 or TRBV12-4 with TRBJ2-4, with D hard to call. The CDR3 sequence is 14 residues long. The CDR3 spells CAGSLLSSKNIQYF. The CDR3 nucleotides are TGTGCCGGCAGTTTGCTGAGCAGTAAAAACATTCAGTACTTC.

This clonotype was picked up many times. This sequence joins TRBV6-1 and TRBJ1-1; 7 bases are shared with TRBD1. This CDR3 has 15 residues. Germline V gene sequence: CDR1 MNHNS, CDR2 SASEGT. J lost 3 bases, V lost 2 bases, and 6 bases had no gene match. CDR3 region: CASSEFDREDTEAFF. The CDR3 nucleotides read TGTGCCAGCAGTGAATTTGACAGGGAGGACACTGAAGCTTTCTTT.

As concerns this clonotype: Since a much larger clone is just one base distant, this may be a read error. The chain recombines TRBV12-3 or TRBV12-4 with TRBJ2-7; no clear D gene. Between the trimmed V and J ends, which lost 3 bases and 2 bases, there was a span of 14 bases. The CDR3 runs to 15 residues. CDR3 region: CASSFARNYAYEQYF. The CDR3 nucleotides are TGTGCCAGCAGTTTCGCCCGGAATTACGCCTACGAGCAGTACTTC.

In regard to this clonotype: A single base separates this from a much larger clone, so it may be a read error. This rearrangement joins TRBV29-1 to TRBJ1-2; perhaps TRBD1 as D (5 bases). This CDR3 is 15 amino acids long. CDR1 is SQVTM, CDR2 ANQGSEA, per germline. CDR3 coding DNA: TGCAGCGTTGAAGGGGGCCAGGATCTTAACTATGGCCACACCTTC. Its protein product is CSVEGGQDLNYGHTF.

On this clonotype: A much more abundant neighbour one base away suggests this may be a read error. As the CDR3 is not closed by the conserved phenylalanine or tryptophan, this likely results from a read error. The chain combines TRBV7-9 with TRBJ2-3, with D uncertain. Germline V gene lookup returns CDR1 SEHNR and CDR2 FQNEAQ (reference sequence). The CDR3 totals 15 residues. The V end was cut by 5 bases, the J end by 4 bases, with 16 bases between. The CDR3 DNA sequence: TGTGCCAGCAGCCCCGACTCCACCCGTGCAGATACGCAGTATTCT. Protein: CASSPDSTRADTQYS.

Many counts were recorded for this clonotype. The rearrangement links TRBV27 to TRBJ2-7, with 8 bases aligning to TRBD1. Germline V gene lookup returns CDR1 MNHEY and CDR2 SMNVEV (reference sequence). This CDR3 spans 14 amino acids. Germline trimming cut 0 bases from V and 2 bases from J; bases unmatched to any gene: 0. The CDR3 loop reads CASSLSQGAYEQYF. CDR3 DNA: TGTGCCAGCAGTTTATCACAGGGGGCCTACGAGCAGTACTTC.

This clonotype was observed a few times. This rearrangement joins TRBV12-3 or TRBV12-4 to TRBJ1-1; a possible D gene is TRBD1 (5 bases). V was cut by 5 bases and J by 7 bases, with 17 bases left in between. The CDR3 runs to 14 residues. The CDR3 DNA sequence: TGTGCCAGCAGTCCAATGGGGGGGGAGGGTGAAGCTTTCTTT. Its translation is CASSPMGGEGEAFF.

This chain joins TRBV12-3 or TRBV12-4 and TRBJ1-1; no clear D gene. Trimming removed 6 bases from V and 1 base from J, with 12 bases in between. CDR3 size: 14 residues. DNA for the CDR3: TGTGCCAGCAGCATGACAACATGGAACACTGAAGCTTTCTTT. It specifies CASSMTTWNTEAFF.

As regards this clonotype: This sequence may be a read error, since a much larger clone differs from it by one base. The V gene is TRBV28, the J gene TRBJ2-7, with 9 positions matching TRBD1. CDR3 length equals 17 residues. Germline V gene lookup returns CDR1 MDHEN and CDR2 SYDVKM. The CDR3 coding sequence is TGTGCCAGCAGTCCGAACGACCGGGACAGGGATCGCTACGAGGAGTACTTC. Translating gives CASSPNDRDRDRYEEYF.

V gene TRBV25-1 combines with J gene TRBJ2-7; maybe TRBD1 (6 bases). Deletions cut 3 bases from V and 6 bases from J, with 12 bases between. The CDR3 runs 13 residues. CDR1 is MGHDK and CDR2 is SYGVNS in the germline V gene. CDR3 DNA: TGTGCCAGCAGTGATTACAGGGTCGGCGAGCAGTACTTC. The encoded protein is CASSDYRVGEQYF.

The chain recombines TRBV6-2 or TRBV6-3 with TRBJ1-5, with D tentatively TRBD1 (6 bases). The CDR3 length is 16 residues. Germline loops: CDR1 MNHEY, CDR2 SVGEGT. V dropped 3 bases and J dropped 7 bases, with 19 bases sitting between them. CDR3 protein: CASSYGIRGSGQPQHF. The CDR3 DNA reads TGTGCCAGCAGTTATGGGATTAGGGGGTCCGGGCAGCCCCAGCATTTT.

This clonotype was counted ten times or more. The chain recombines TRBV4-3 with TRBJ2-3; 11 bases align to TRBD2. Unmatched junction bases numbered 5, after V lost 1 base and J lost 2 bases. The CDR3 covers 17 residues. The germline V gene has CDR1 LGHNA and CDR2 YSLEER. The CDR3 loop is CASSQGLAGNPTDTQYF. The CDR3 DNA reads TGCGCCAGCAGCCAAGGACTAGCGGGGAATCCCACAGATACGCAGTATTTT.

This clonotype has only one observation. Since the CDR3 does not end with the conserved phenylalanine or tryptophan, this likely comes from a read error. The chain couples TRBV11-2 to TRBJ1-1; D not resolved. Germline V gene sequence: CDR1 SGHAT, CDR2 FQNNGV. Trimming left V 4 bases short and J 0 bases short, with 6 bases between. This CDR3 has 13 amino acids. The CDR3: CASSSVLNTEAFS. The DNA of the CDR3 is TGTGCCAGCAGCTCCGTCTTGAACACTGAAGCTTTCTCT.

A remark on this clonotype: At one end the junction does not follow the germline gene, possibly because of a read error. V is TRBV7-3 and J is TRBJ2-7; D is possibly TRBD2 (6 bases). This CDR3 is built from 13 residues. Per germline, CDR1 SGHTA and CDR2 FQGTGA. CDR3 in amino acids: CACSPLAGREQYF. The CDR3 region has the DNA TGTGCCTGCAGCCCCCTGGCGGGACGCGAGCAGTACTTC. Supplemented by reference TRBV7-3 and TRBJ2-7, the full variable domain reads GAGVSQTPSNKVTEKGKYVELRCDPISGHTALYWYRQSLGQGPEFLIYFQGTGAADDSGLPNDRFFAVRPEGSVSTLKIQRTERGDSAVYLCACSPLAGREQYFGPGTRLTVT.

The sample holds many counts of this clonotype. This sequence joins TRBV15 and TRBJ2-3; D gene uncertain. V was shortened by 3 bases and J by 8 bases, with 24 bases between the two germline ends. The CDR3 is 17 residues long. Germline values: CDR1 LNHNV, CDR2 YYDKDF (reference sequence). In DNA, the CDR3 is TGTGCCACCAGCAGCGAAAGAAGCGACACGAGCACAAGTACGCAGTATTTT. This gives the protein CATSSERSDTSTSTQYF. Based on the CDR3 plus reference TRBV15 and TRBJ2-3, the full variable domain is DAMVIQNPRYQVTQFGKPVTLSCSQTLNHNVMYWYQQKSSQAPKLLFHYYDKDFNNEADTPDNFQSRRPNTSFCFLDIRSPGLGDTAMYLCATSSERSDTSTSTQYFGPGTRLTVL.

The chain recombines TRBV18 with TRBJ1-1, with TRBD1 as a possible D gene (5 bases). CDR3 length: 15 amino acids. The V end lost 6 bases, the J end lost 3 bases, and 17 bases lay between the germline ends. Germline CDR1 reads KGHSH; CDR2 reads LQKENI. DNA for the CDR3: TGTGCCAGCTCCCCGGGGGGGGAACGGTACACTGAAGCTTTCTTT. Its translation: CASSPGGERYTEAFF. The variable domain in full, completed from reference TRBV18 and TRBJ1-1, reads NAGVMQNPRHLVRRRGQEARLRCSPMKGHSHVYWYRQLPEEGLKFMVYLQKENIIDESGMPKERFSAEFPKEGPSILRIQQVVRGDSAAYFCASSPGGERYTEAFFGQGTRLTVV.